The 4 T cell receptor beta chains below were found in one sample sequenced in a study of blood T cell repertoires in COVID-19. Only in-frame clones appear in the TCRdb table, and some are missing; sequencing was by immunoSEQ multiplex PCR. The sample holds approximately 130,000 clones, less than 90% seen once. Material for sequencing was PBMCs or T cells enriched from blood (not recorded which). The receptors were sampled from a man younger than 45 who had recovered from COVID-19.

The V and J genes are TRBV30 and TRBJ1-6; TRBD1 matches at 8 bases. CDR1 and CDR2 from the germline V gene are GTSNPN and SVGIG (reference sequence). This CDR3 is 14 amino acids long. J lost 9 bases, V lost 4 bases, and 8 bases had no gene match. As DNA, the CDR3 is TGTGCCTGGAACCAACAGGGGGTAGGTTCACCCCTCCACTTT. Amino acids: CAWNQQGVGSPLHF.

The chain combines TRBV18 with TRBJ1-1, with 10 bases aligning to TRBD1. The CDR3 runs 16 residues. Trimming removed 4 bases from V and 3 bases from J; junction bases left unmatched: 8. In germline, CDR1 is KGHSH, CDR2 LQKENI. The CDR3 region is CASSLTGTGEHTEAFF. The CDR3 bases are TGTGCCAGCTCACTAACCGGGACAGGGGAACACACTGAAGCTTTCTTT.

V gene TRBV28 combines with J gene TRBJ1-4; 9 nucleotides match TRBD1. Germline trimming cut 6 bases from V and 5 bases from J; bases unmatched to any gene: 4. Germline CDR1 is MDHEN and CDR2 is SYDVKM. The CDR3 has 14 amino acids. The CDR3 loop is CASSSGTGNEKLFF. Here the CDR3 DNA reads TGTGCCAGCAGCTCCGGGACAGGGAATGAAAAACTGTTTTTT.

V gene TRBV7-3 combines with J gene TRBJ2-1; TRBD1 matches at 7 bases. Germline lookup yields CDR1 SGHTA and CDR2 FQGTGA. The CDR3 has 15 residues. Losses at the gene ends were 5 bases for V and 8 bases for J; bases not matched to a gene: 12. CDR3 residues: CASSPTGSVGDEQFF. The CDR3 DNA follows: TGTGCCAGCAGCCCGACAGGGTCAGTCGGCGATGAGCAGTTCTTC.